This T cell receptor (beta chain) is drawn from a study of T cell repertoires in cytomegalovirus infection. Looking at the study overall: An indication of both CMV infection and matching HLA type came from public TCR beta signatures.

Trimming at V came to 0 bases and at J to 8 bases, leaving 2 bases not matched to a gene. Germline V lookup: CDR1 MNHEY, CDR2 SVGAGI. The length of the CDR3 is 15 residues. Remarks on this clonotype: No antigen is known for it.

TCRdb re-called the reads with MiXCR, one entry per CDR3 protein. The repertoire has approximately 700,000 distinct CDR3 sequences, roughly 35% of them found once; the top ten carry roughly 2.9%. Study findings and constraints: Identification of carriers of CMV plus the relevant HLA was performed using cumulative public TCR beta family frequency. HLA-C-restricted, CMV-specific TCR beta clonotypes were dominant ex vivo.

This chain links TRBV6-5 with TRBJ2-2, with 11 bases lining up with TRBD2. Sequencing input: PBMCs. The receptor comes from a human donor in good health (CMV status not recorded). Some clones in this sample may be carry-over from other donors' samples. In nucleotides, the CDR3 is TGTGCCAGCAGTTACTCGGCTAGCGGGGGGGGGGAGCTGTTTTTT. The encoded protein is CASSYSASGGGELFF.